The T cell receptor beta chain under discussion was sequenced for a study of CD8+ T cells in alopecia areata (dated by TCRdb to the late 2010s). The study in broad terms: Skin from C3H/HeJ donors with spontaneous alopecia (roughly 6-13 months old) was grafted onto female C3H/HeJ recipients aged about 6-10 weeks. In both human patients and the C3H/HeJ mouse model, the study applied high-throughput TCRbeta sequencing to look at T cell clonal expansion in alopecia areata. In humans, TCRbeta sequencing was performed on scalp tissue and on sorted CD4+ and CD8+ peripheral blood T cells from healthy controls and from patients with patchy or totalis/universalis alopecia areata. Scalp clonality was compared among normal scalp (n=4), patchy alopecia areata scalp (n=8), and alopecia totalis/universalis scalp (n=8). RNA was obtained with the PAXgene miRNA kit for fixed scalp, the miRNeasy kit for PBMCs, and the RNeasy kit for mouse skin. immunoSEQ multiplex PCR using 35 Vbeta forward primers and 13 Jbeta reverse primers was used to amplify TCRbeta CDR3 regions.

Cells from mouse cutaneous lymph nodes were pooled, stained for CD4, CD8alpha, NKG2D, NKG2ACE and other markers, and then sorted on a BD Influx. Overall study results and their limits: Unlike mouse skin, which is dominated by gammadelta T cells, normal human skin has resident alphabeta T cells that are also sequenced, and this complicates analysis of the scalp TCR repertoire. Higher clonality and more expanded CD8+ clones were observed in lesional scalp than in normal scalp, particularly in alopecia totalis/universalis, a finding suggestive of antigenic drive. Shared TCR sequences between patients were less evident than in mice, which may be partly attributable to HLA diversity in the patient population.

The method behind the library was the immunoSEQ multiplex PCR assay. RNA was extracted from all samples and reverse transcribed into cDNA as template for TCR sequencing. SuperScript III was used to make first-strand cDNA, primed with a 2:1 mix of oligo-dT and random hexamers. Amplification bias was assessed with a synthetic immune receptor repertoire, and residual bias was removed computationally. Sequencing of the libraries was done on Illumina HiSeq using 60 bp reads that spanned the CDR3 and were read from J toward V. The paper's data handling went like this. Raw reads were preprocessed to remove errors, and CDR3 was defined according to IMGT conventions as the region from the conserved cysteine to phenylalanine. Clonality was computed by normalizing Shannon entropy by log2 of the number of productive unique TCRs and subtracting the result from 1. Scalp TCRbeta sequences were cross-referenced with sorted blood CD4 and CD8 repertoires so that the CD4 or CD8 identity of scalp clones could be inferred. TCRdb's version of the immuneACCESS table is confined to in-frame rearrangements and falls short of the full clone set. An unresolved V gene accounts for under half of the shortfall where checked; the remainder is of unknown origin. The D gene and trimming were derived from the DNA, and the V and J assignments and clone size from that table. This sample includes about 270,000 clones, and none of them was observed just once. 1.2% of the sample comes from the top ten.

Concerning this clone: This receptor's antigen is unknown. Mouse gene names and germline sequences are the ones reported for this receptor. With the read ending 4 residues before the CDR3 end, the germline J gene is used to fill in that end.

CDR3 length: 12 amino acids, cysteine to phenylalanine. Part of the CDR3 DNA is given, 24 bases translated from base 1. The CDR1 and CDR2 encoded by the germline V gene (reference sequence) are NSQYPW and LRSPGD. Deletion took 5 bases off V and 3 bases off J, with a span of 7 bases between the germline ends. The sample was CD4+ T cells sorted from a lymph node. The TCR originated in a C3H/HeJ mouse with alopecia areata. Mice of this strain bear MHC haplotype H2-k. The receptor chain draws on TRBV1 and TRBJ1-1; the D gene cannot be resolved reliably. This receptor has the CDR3 CTCSPTYTEVFF. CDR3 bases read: TGCACCTGCAGTCCTACATACACA.